The subject of this entry is one T cell receptor (beta chain). CDR3 length: 14 residues. Trimming removed 4 bases from V and 2 bases from J, with 9 bases in between. In germline, CDR1 is MNHEY, CDR2 SVGAGI. This entry is derived from a study of blood T cell repertoires in COVID-19. Study details: Acute and convalescent COVID-19 samples came from the United States, Italy and Spain. The analysed material was cDNA or gDNA that came from T cells, B-cell-depleted T cells, or PBMCs.

Original processing methods: By means of reference gene primer amplification, nucleated cell counts were estimated. The data were produced by immunoSEQ multiplex PCR, yet TCRdb's version contains in-frame clones alone and is incomplete. D and trimming come from the DNA, and the V and J calls and clone size come from that table. In the table there are a few hundred thousand clones, approximately 87% of which are singletons. This sequence joins TRBV6-5 and TRBJ2-1, with a tentative D call TRBD1 (6 bases). The sample taken for sequencing was peripheral blood. This clonotype was obtained from a man aged 55 to 70 who had recovered from COVID-19. CDR3 sequence: CASSFTGPYNEQFF. Here the CDR3 DNA reads TGTGCCAGCAGTTTCACAGGGCCCTACAATGAGCAGTTCTTC.